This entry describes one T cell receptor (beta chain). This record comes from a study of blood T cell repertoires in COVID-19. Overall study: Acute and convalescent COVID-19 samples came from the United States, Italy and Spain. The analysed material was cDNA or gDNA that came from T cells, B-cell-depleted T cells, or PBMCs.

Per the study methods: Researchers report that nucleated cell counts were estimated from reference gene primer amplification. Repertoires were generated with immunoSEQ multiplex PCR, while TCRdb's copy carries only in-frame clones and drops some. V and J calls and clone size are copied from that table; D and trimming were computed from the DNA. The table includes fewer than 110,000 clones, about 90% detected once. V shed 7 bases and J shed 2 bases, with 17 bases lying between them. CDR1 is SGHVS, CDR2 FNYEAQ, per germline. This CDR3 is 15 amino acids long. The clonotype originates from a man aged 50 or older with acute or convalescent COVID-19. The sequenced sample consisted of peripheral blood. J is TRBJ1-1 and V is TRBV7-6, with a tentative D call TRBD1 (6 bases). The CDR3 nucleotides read TGTGCCAGCACCCGACTCGGGGACATTAACACTGAAGCTTTCTTT. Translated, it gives CASTRLGDINTEAFF.